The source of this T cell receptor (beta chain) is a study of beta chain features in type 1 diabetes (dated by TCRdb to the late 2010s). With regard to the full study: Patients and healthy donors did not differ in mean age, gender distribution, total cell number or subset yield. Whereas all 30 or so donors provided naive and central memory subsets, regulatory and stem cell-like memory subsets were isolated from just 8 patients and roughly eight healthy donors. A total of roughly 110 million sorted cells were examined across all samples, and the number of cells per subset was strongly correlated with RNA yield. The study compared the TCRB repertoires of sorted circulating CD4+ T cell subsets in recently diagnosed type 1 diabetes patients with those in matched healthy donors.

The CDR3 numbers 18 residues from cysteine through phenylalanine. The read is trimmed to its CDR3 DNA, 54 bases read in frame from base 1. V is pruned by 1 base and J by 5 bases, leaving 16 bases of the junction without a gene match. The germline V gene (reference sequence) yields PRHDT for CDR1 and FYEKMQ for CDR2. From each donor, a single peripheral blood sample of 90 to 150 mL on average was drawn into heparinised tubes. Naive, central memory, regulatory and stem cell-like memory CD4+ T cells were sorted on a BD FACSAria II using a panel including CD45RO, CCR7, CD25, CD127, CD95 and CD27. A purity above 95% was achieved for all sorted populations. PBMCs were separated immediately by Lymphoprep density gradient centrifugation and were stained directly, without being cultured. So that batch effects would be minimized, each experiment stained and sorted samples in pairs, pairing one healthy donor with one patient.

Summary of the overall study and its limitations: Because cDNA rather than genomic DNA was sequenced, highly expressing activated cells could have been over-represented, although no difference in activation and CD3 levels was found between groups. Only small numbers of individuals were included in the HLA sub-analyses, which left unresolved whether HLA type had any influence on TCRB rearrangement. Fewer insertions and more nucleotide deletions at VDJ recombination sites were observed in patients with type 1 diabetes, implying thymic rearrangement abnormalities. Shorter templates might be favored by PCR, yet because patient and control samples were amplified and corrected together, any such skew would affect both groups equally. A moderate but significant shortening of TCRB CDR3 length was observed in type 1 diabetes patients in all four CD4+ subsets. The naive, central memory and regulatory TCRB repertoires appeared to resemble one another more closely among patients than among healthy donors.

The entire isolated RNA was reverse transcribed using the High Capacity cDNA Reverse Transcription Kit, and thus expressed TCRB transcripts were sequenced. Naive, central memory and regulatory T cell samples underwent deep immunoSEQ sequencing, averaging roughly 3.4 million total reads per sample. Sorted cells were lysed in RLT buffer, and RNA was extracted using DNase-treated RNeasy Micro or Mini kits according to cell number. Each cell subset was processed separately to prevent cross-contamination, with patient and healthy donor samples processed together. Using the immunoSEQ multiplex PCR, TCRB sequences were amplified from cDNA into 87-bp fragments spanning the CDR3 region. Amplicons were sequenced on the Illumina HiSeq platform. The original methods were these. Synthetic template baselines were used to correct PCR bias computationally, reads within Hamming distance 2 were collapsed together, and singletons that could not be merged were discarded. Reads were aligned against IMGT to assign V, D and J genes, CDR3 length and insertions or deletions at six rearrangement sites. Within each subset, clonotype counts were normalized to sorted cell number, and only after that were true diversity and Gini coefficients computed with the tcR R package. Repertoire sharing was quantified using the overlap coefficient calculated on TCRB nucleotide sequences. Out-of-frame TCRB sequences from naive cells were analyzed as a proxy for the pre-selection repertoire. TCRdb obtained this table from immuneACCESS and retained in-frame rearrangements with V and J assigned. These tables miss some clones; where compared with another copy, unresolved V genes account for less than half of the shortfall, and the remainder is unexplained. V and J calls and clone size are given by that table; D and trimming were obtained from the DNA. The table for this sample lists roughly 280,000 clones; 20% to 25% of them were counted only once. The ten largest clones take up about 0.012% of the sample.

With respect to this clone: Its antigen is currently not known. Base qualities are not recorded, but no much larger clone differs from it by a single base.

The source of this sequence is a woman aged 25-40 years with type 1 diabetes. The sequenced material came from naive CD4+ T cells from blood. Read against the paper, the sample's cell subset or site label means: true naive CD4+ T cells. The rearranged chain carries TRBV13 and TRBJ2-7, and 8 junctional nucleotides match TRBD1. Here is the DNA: TGTGCCAGCAGCTTAGCATGGGGGACCCGACAGGGGAAGAACGAGCAGTACTTC. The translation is CASSLAWGTRQGKNEQYF.